The 24 T cell receptor beta chains below come from one sample, sequenced in a study of blood T cell repertoires in COVID-19. Here immunoSEQ multiplex PCR was the method, and the copy in TCRdb shows in-frame clones only, minus some. This sample yields about 270,000 clones, of which around nine tenths are seen a single time; approximately 10% belongs to the top ten. The source material was peripheral blood. These receptors originate from a man in his forties with active or convalescent COVID-19.

The rearrangement joins TRBV6-5 to TRBJ2-2; TRBD2 matches 11 bases. V trimming: 6 bases; J trimming: 6 bases; junction bases outside the gene matches: 6. Germline CDR1 MNHEY, CDR2 SVGAGI. CDR3 size: 15 residues. CDR3 loop: CASSASGGRAGELFF. DNA of the CDR3: TGTGCCAGCAGCGCTAGCGGGGGGAGAGCCGGGGAGCTGTTTTTT.

The V call is TRBV5-1, the J call TRBJ1-5; perhaps TRBD1 as D (5 bases). The CDR3 covers 14 residues. Germline CDR1 reads SGHRS; CDR2 reads YFSETQ. The V end lost 4 bases, the J end lost 2 bases, and 10 bases lay between the germline ends. CDR3 coding DNA: TGCGCCAGCAGCCGGGGGACGGGCAATCAGCCCCAGCATTTT. Translated: CASSRGTGNQPQHF. Full variable domain (missing parts from reference TRBV5-1 and TRBJ1-5): KAGVTQTPRYLIKTRGQQVTLSCSPISGHRSVSWYQQTPGQGLQFLFEYFSETQRNKGNFPGRFSGRQFSNSRSEMNVSTLELGDSALYLCASSRGTGNQPQHFGDGTRLSIL.

This chain uses TRBV21-1 with TRBJ2-5; the table's D call, TRBD2, has no DNA check behind it. TRBV21-1 is assigned pseudogene status. This CDR3 has 17 residues. Here the CDR3 DNA reads TGTGCCACCAGCAACGGGCGGGAGCGGGGGGGCCAAGAGACCCAGTACTTC. Its translation is CATSNGRERGGQETQYF.

In nucleotides, the CDR3 is TGTGCCAGCAGCTTCGGAGCGTCAGTCACCGGGGAGCTGTTTTTT. Protein: CASSFGASVTGELFF. The gene calls are TRBV7-9 and TRBJ2-2; D not resolved. Germline CDR1 and CDR2: SEHNR and FQNEAQ (reference sequence). CDR3 size: 15 residues. V lost 3 bases and J 4 bases, leaving 12 bases between the germline ends.

The chain recombines TRBV5-5 with TRBJ1-5; 7 bases are shared with TRBD1. V lost 4 bases, J lost 2 bases, and 6 bases stayed unmatched. The germline V gene encodes CDR1 SGHKS and CDR2 YYEKEE (reference sequence). The CDR3 runs to 15 residues. The CDR3 DNA reads as TGTGCCAGCAGCGCCGGGACAGCGGGCAATCAGCCCCAGCATTTT. Protein: CASSAGTAGNQPQHF. Using reference TRBV5-5 and TRBJ1-5 for the parts outside the CDR3, the full variable domain is DAGVTQSPTHLIKTRGQQVTLRCSPISGHKSVSWYQQVLGQGPQFIFQYYEKEERGRGNFPDRFSARQFPNYSSELNVNALLLGDSALYLCASSAGTAGNQPQHFGDGTRLSIL.

For the CDR3, the DNA is TGTGCCAGCAGTCCCGAGGAGACCCAGTACTTC. Its translation: CASSPEETQYF. The rearrangement links TRBV12-3 or TRBV12-4 to TRBJ2-5, with D hard to call. The CDR3 spans 11 residues. The germline V and J ends were trimmed by 5 bases and 5 bases, with 6 bases remaining between them.

The genes are TRBV19 and TRBJ1-5; TRBD1 might be the D (5 bases). The germline V gene encodes CDR1 LNHDA and CDR2 SQIVND (reference sequence). This CDR3 is 16 amino acids long. V was pared by 2 bases and J by 2 bases, with 13 bases between. The CDR3 nucleotides are TGTGCCAGTAGTATATCATCAGGGAAGGGCAATCAGCCCCAGCATTTT. Its protein product is CASSISSGKGNQPQHF.

As DNA, the CDR3 is TGTGCCAGCTCACCAATTCCCAGCTCTGGGGCCAACGTCCTGACTTTC. Protein sequence: CASSPIPSSGANVLTF. V gene TRBV18 combines with J gene TRBJ2-6; D is ambiguous. The length of the CDR3 is 16 residues. The V end lost 2 bases, the J end lost 0 bases, and 8 bases lay between the germline ends. Germline CDR1 reads KGHSH; CDR2 reads LQKENI.

This clone was counted only a few times. The chain links TRBV6-1 to TRBJ1-5; TRBD1 aligns across 12 bases. The CDR3 extends over 17 amino acids. The junction had 10 bases not matched to a gene; V was cut back by 4 bases and J by 6 bases. CDR1 MNHNS and CDR2 SASEGT come from the germline V gene. CDR3 in amino acids: CASSASPGTGGVQPQHF. DNA of the CDR3: TGTGCCAGCAGTGCTAGCCCCGGGACAGGGGGCGTTCAGCCCCAGCATTTT.

The V and J genes are TRBV28 and TRBJ2-4, with TRBD1 matching 10 bases. After removal of 5 bases from V and 1 base from J, the junction contained 8 bases not matched to a gene. This CDR3 comprises 17 residues. Germline CDR1 and CDR2: MDHEN and SYDVKM. The CDR3 spells CASSPQGTGVAKNIQYF. The CDR3 DNA follows: TGTGCCAGCAGTCCTCAAGGGACAGGGGTTGCCAAAAACATTCAGTACTTC.

Notes on this clone: Additional DNA sequences in this sample encode the identical CDR3. In DNA form, the CDR3 reads TGTGCCAGCAGCCGTACTAGCGGGGCTAGCACAGATACGCAGTATTTT. It specifies CASSRTSGASTDTQYF. The chain uses TRBV7-6 and TRBJ2-3; TRBD2 matches 10 bases. The ends lost 5 bases at V and 0 bases at J; junction bases unmatched: 5. This CDR3 region has 16 residues. From germline, CDR1 is SGHVS and CDR2 FNYEAQ. The full variable domain, rest sourced from reference TRBV7-6 and TRBJ2-3, is GAGVSQSPRYKVTKRGQDVALRCDPISGHVSLYWYRQALGQGPEFLTYFNYEAQQDKSGLPNDRFSAERPEGSISTLTIQRTEQRDSAMYRCASSRTSGASTDTQYFGPGTRLTVL.

This clone was observed once. This rearrangement joins TRBV5-1 to TRBJ2-3; TRBD1 matches 12 bases. Germline CDR1 SGHRS, CDR2 YFSETQ. The CDR3 totals 17 residues. The V gene end was trimmed by 4 bases and the J gene end by 4 bases; junction bases not matched to a gene: 10. The CDR3: CASSPTGTGGAADTQYF. The CDR3 DNA is TGCGCCAGCAGCCCTACCGGGACAGGGGGCGCGGCAGATACGCAGTATTTT.

The chain combines TRBV3-1 (or the pseudogene TRBV3-2) with TRBJ1-3, with D possibly TRBD1 on 5 matching bases. The germline CDR1 and CDR2 sequences are LGHDT and YNNKEL (reference sequence). There are 17 residues in the CDR3. V was pared by 2 bases and J by 0 bases, with 14 bases between. As DNA, the CDR3 is TGTGCCAGCAGCCAACCCGTTCAGGGACTCTCTGGAAACACCATATATTTT. Its protein is CASSQPVQGLSGNTIYF.

V and J are TRBV3-1 (or the pseudogene TRBV3-2) and TRBJ2-3, with 12 bases identical to TRBD2. The CDR3 consists of 14 residues. J lost 6 bases, V lost 10 bases, and 8 bases had no gene match. CDR1 and CDR2 (germline): LGHDT, YNNKEL (reference sequence). The DNA of the CDR3 is TGTGCCACTCAAACTAGCGGGAGGACCGATACGCAGTATTTT. It codes for CATQTSGRTDTQYF.

This clone was detected only a few times. This same CDR3 is encoded by further DNA sequences in the sample. The V and J genes are TRBV30 and TRBJ1-4, with D perhaps TRBD1 (5 bases). The CDR3 is 13 residues long. Germline V gene lookup returns CDR1 GTSNPN and CDR2 SVGIG (reference sequence). Between the trimmed V and J ends, which lost 4 bases and 7 bases, there was a span of 13 bases. The DNA for the CDR3 is TGTGCCTGGACCCGGGACTTAGGTGAAAAACTGTTTTTT. Its translation is CAWTRDLGEKLFF.

The chain is built from TRBV11-2 and TRBJ2-7; D is unresolved. The V gene lost 0 bases and the J gene lost 0 bases, with 6 bases spanning the gap. The CDR3 spans 14 residues. Germline loops: CDR1 SGHAT, CDR2 FQNNGV. The CDR3 sequence is CASSLERSSYEQYF. CDR3 coding DNA: TGTGCCAGCAGCTTAGAGCGAAGCTCCTACGAGCAGTACTTC.

This clone was found once. This rearrangement joins TRBV4-1 to TRBJ1-6; unclear D gene. This CDR3 is 16 amino acids long. Per the germline V gene, CDR1 is MGHRA and CDR2 is YSYEKL. V lost 1 base, J lost 6 bases, and 13 bases lay in between. Written as DNA, the CDR3 is TGCGCCAGCAGCCAAGTGGATGCCGGGTTTAATTCACCCCTCCACTTT. It specifies CASSQVDAGFNSPLHF.

The CDR3 region has the DNA TGCGCCAGCAGCTTGGTCGGGGGGCAGGATGAGCAGTTCTTC. It yields the protein CASSLVGGQDEQFF. The chain uses TRBV5-1 and TRBJ2-1, with D perhaps matching TRBD2 (7 bases). The CDR3 is 14 amino acids. Germline V gene lookup returns CDR1 SGHRS and CDR2 YFSETQ. The V end was cut by 0 bases, the J end by 8 bases, with 12 bases between.

This sequence joins TRBV5-5 and TRBJ2-3; 8 positions agree with TRBD2. The germline CDR1 and CDR2 sequences are SGHKS and YYEKEE (reference sequence). The CDR3 consists of 15 residues. V shed 4 bases and J 4 bases; nucleotides not matched to a gene: 8. CDR3 nucleotides: TGTGCCAGCAGCCCTGGTAGCGGGATACCAGATACGCAGTATTTT. Protein sequence: CASSPGSGIPDTQYF.

V and J are TRBV2 and TRBJ1-1; D perhaps matches TRBD1 (6 bases). V was trimmed by 4 bases and J by 4 bases, leaving 16 bases between them. This CDR3 is built from 15 residues. Germline values: CDR1 SNHLY, CDR2 FYNNEI. DNA for the CDR3: TGTGCCAGCAGTGGACAGGCTGCGTTCCCCACTGAAGCTTTCTTT. It encodes CASSGQAAFPTEAFF.

The chain carries TRBV11-3 and TRBJ1-3; 7 bases fit TRBD1. J lost 8 bases, V lost 3 bases, and 4 bases had no gene match. The CDR3 spans 13 residues. Germline V gene sequence: CDR1 SGHNT, CDR2 YENEEA. As DNA, the CDR3 is TGTGCCAGCAGCTTTCGACAGGGCGACACCATATATTTT. Its protein is CASSFRQGDTIYF.

The chain links TRBV7-9 to TRBJ2-7; D gene uncertain. Trimming cost V 3 bases and J 3 bases, with 9 bases left between them. Germline lookup yields CDR1 SEHNR and CDR2 FQNEAQ (reference sequence). This CDR3 comprises 13 residues. CDR3 residues: CASSFPEVYEQYF. The DNA of the CDR3 is TGTGCCAGCAGCTTCCCTGAGGTCTACGAGCAGTACTTC.

The sample holds a few counts of this clone. This sequence joins TRBV29-1 and TRBJ1-3; possible D gene TRBD1, 6 bases. The germline CDR1 and CDR2 sequences are SQVTM and ANQGSEA. CDR3 length equals 12 residues. V shed 4 bases and J shed 4 bases, with 8 bases lying between them. The CDR3 sequence is CSVGTVGNTIYF. Here the CDR3 DNA reads TGCAGCGTTGGGACAGTCGGAAACACCATATATTTT.

The chain carries TRBV4-2 and TRBJ2-3; 9 nucleotides align to TRBD2. CDR1 LGHNA and CDR2 YNFKEQ come from the germline V gene. V lost 0 bases to trimming and J lost 14 bases; unmatched junction nucleotides: 6. This CDR3 comprises 13 residues. This CDR3 reads CASSQDLGLAPYF. The CDR3 nucleotides are TGTGCCAGCAGCCAAGATTTGGGACTAGCACCGTATTTT.